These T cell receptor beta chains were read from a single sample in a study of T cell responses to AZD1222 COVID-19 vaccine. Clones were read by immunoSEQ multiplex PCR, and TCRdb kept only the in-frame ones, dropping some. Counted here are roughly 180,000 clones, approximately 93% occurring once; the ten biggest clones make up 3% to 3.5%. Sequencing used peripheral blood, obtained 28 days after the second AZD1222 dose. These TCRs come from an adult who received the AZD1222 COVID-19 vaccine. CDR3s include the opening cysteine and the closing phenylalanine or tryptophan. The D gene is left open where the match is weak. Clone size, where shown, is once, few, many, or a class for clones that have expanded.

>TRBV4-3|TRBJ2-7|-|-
TGCGCCAGCAGCCAAGGGTGGGGGGAGTTCATCGACGAGCAGTACTTC
CASSQGWGEFIDEQYF
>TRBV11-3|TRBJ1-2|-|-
TGTGCCAGCAGCTTAAGTGGGGGTGGGAACTATGGCTACACCTTC
CASSLSGGGNYGYTF
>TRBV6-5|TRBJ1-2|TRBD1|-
TGTGCCAGCAGTTACGAAAGGACAGGTTATGGCTACACCTTC
CASSYERTGYGYTF
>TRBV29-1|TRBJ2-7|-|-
TGCAGCGTTGAAATCGACAGGTTCACTGGGCAGTACTTC
CSVEIDRFTGQYF
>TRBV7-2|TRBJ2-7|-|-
TGTGCCAGCAGCTTAGCTAGGCAATTCGGCGAGCAGTACTTC
CASSLARQFGEQYF
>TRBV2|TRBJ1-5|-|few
TGTGCCAGCAGTGAGATAAGGGAACAGCCCCAGCATTTT
CASSEIREQPQHF
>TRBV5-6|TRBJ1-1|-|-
TGTGCCAGCAGCTTGTTGCTTACGACTGAAGCTTTCTTT
CASSLLLTTEAFF
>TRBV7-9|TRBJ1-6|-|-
TGTGCCAGCAGCCAAACCCAACCTCCGGCCCGGTATAATTCACCCCTCCACTTT
CASSQTQPPARYNSPLHF
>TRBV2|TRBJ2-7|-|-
TGTGCCAGCAGTCTCACCGGCTACGAGCAGTACTTC
CASSLTGYEQYF
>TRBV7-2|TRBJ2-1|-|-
TGTGCCAGCAGCTTACAAGCCCAGGAGGGAAATGAGCAGTTCTTC
CASSLQAQEGNEQFF
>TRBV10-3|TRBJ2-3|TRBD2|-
TGTGCCATCAGTGATCGGGGGGGAATGAATACGCAGTATTTT
CAISDRGGMNTQYF
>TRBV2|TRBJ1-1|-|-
TGTGCCGGGTTAGACTCCCCCAACACTGAAGCTTTCTTT
CAGLDSPNTEAFF
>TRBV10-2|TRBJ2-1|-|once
TGCGCCAGCAGTTTGGCAGCTTACAATGAGCAGTTCTTC
CASSLAAYNEQFF
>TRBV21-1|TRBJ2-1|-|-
TGTGCCAGCAGCAAAAGCCTAGCGGGGAGGCACCCAAAAATCAGCTACAATGAGCAGTTCTTC
CASSKSLAGRHPKISYNEQFF
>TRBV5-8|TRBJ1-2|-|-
TGTGCCAGCAGCCCCGGGCGCCGCCAAGGGGGCTACACCTTC
CASSPGRRQGGYTF
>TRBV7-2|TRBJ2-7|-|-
TGTGCCAGCAGCTCTCGACCGGGACGCCTATCCTACGAGCAGTACTTC
CASSSRPGRLSYEQYF
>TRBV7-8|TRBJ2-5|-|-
TGTGCCAGCAGCTTAGGGGCCTCGGGAGTCGGAGAGACCCAGTACTTC
CASSLGASGVGETQYF
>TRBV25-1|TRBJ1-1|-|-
TGTGCCAGCAGTCCGGGACGGCTGAACACTGAAGCTTTCTTT
CASSPGRLNTEAFF
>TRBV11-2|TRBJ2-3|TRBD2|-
TGTGCCAGCAGCTTAGATCTAGCGGGTGCGCCCACAGATACGCAGTATTTT
CASSLDLAGAPTDTQYF
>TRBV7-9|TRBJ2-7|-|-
TGTGCCAGCAGTTCTAACTCCTACGAGCAGTACTTC
CASSSNSYEQYF
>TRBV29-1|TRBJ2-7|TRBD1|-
TGCAGCGTTGAGTACAGGGGTATAGGCGAGCAGTACTTC
CSVEYRGIGEQYF
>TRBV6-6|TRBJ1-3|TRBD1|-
TGTGCCAGCATCCCTCCGGGACAGAGTTACACCATATATTTT
CASIPPGQSYTIYF